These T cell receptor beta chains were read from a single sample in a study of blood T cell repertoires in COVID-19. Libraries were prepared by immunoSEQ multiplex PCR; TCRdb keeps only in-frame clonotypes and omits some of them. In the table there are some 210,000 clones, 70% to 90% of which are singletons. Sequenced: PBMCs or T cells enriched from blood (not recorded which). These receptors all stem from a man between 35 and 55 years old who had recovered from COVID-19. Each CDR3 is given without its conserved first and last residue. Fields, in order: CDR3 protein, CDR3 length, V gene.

cdr3_aa: ASRLSEDPSYNSPLH
cdr3_length: 15
v_call: TRBV27

cdr3_aa: SVGAGTERV
cdr3_length: 9
v_call: TRBV29-1

cdr3_aa: ASNVGGQGVQPQH
cdr3_length: 13
v_call: TRBV19

cdr3_aa: ASSSTGKREDTQY
cdr3_length: 13
v_call: TRBV6-5

cdr3_aa: ASSSSGGTGGRQRYEQY
cdr3_length: 17
v_call: TRBV3-1/TRBV3-2

cdr3_aa: ASSVVGSYQETQY
cdr3_length: 13
v_call: TRBV9

cdr3_aa: ASSESRTSGFRTDTQY
cdr3_length: 16
v_call: TRBV10-2

cdr3_aa: SVVAGQGANEQY
cdr3_length: 12
v_call: TRBV29-1

cdr3_aa: ASSSRYNSPLH
cdr3_length: 11
v_call: TRBV6-4

cdr3_aa: ASRGGPHALH
cdr3_length: 10
v_call: TRBV12-3/TRBV12-4

cdr3_aa: ASSLDGGADEQY
cdr3_length: 12
v_call: TRBV5-4

cdr3_aa: ATSDLISSVGTGDFGTNEKLF
cdr3_length: 21
v_call: TRBV24-1

cdr3_aa: ASSYYNEQF
cdr3_length: 9
v_call: TRBV2

cdr3_aa: ASSEVGLAGGWSEQF
cdr3_length: 15
v_call: TRBV6-1

cdr3_aa: ASSPGEVLGQGYSGYT
cdr3_length: 16
v_call: TRBV5-6

cdr3_aa: ASSPPQSIASHEQY
cdr3_length: 14
v_call: TRBV4-2

cdr3_aa: ASSLGGLASGAGGQY
cdr3_length: 15
v_call: TRBV7-2

cdr3_aa: SASNSGDQETQY
cdr3_length: 12
v_call: TRBV20-1

cdr3_aa: ASSPTGQGADGYT
cdr3_length: 13
v_call: TRBV6-5

cdr3_aa: ATTSGGREQY
cdr3_length: 10
v_call: TRBV6-5

cdr3_aa: ASSKGQVPYEQY
cdr3_length: 12
v_call: TRBV5-1

cdr3_aa: ASSPDSPLQPQH
cdr3_length: 12
v_call: TRBV5-1

cdr3_aa: ASSLAAGELF
cdr3_length: 10
v_call: TRBV7-9

cdr3_aa: ASSSPRGEQY
cdr3_length: 10
v_call: TRBV6-5

cdr3_aa: ASSLSGRTRNTEAF
cdr3_length: 14
v_call: TRBV11-2

cdr3_aa: ASSRAGSSYNEQF
cdr3_length: 13
v_call: TRBV9

cdr3_aa: AWTVGGDGYT
cdr3_length: 10
v_call: TRBV30

cdr3_aa: ASSQGLAGGSPSLTF
cdr3_length: 15
v_call: TRBV4-1

cdr3_aa: ASSFSGRGTGELF
cdr3_length: 13
v_call: TRBV5-1

cdr3_aa: ASSPPGLASTGELF
cdr3_length: 14
v_call: TRBV7-9

cdr3_aa: ASSPRTGGYGYT
cdr3_length: 12
v_call: TRBV6-5

cdr3_aa: ASSLRSLSGRPYNEQF
cdr3_length: 16
v_call: TRBV5-1

cdr3_aa: ASSYGTGGYGYT
cdr3_length: 12
v_call: TRBV5-1

cdr3_aa: ATSDPPVLQNIQY
cdr3_length: 13
v_call: TRBV24-1

cdr3_aa: ASSPYTREYEKLF
cdr3_length: 13
v_call: TRBV6-5

cdr3_aa: ASSDRGQGGWQPQH
cdr3_length: 14
v_call: TRBV6-1

cdr3_aa: ASSISHGTGLGQPQH
cdr3_length: 15
v_call: TRBV19

cdr3_aa: ASSLLAGNNEQF
cdr3_length: 12
v_call: TRBV5-1

cdr3_aa: ATQEDSGNTIY
cdr3_length: 11
v_call: TRBV2

cdr3_aa: ASSSRQGDEQF
cdr3_length: 11
v_call: TRBV5-1

cdr3_aa: ASSDTGSGIQPQH
cdr3_length: 13
v_call: TRBV7-9

cdr3_aa: ASSHGQGNTEAF
cdr3_length: 12
v_call: TRBV4-1

cdr3_aa: ASSSPDRVSDRGEKLF
cdr3_length: 16
v_call: TRBV28

cdr3_aa: ASSGDRGREVYLNTEAF
cdr3_length: 17
v_call: TRBV19

cdr3_aa: ASSLGGINQPQH
cdr3_length: 12
v_call: TRBV18